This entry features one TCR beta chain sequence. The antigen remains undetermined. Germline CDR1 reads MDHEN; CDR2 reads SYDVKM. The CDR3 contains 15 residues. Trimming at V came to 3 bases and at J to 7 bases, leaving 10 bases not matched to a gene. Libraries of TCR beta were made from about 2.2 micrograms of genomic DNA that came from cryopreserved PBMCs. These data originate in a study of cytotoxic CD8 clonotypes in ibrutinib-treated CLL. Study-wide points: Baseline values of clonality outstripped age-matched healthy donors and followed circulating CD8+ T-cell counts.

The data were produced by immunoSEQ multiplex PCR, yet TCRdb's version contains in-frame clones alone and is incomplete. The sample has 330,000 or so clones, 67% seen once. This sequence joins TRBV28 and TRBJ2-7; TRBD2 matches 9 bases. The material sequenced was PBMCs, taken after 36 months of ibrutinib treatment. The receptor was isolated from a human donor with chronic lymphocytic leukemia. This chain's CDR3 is CASSFPLAGTVEQYF. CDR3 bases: TGTGCCAGCAGTTTTCCCCTAGCGGGGACGGTGGAGCAGTACTTC.